These 14 T cell receptor beta chains originate from one sample sequenced in a study of OX40 agonist ivuxolimab in advanced cancers. Only in-frame clones appear in the TCRdb table, and some are missing; sequencing was by immunoSEQ multiplex PCR. The table lists tens of thousands of clones, more than 80% of them singletons. This specimen was CD4+ or CD8+ T cells sorted from blood, taken in a trial of the OX40 agonist ivuxolimab. Every receptor here comes from an adult with an advanced solid tumor such as melanoma, head and neck, liver or kidney cancer.

The chain carries TRBV5-8 and TRBJ2-1; 12 bases are a match to TRBD2. The V gene's germline CDR1 is SGHTS and CDR2 YDEGEE. V lost 3 bases and J lost 4; bases outside the gene matches: 8. The CDR3 contains 17 residues. The CDR3: CASSSTSSGGAYNEQFF. The DNA for the CDR3 is TGTGCCAGCAGCTCGACCTCTAGCGGGGGGGCGTACAATGAGCAGTTCTTC.

The sample holds one count of this clone. The V and J genes are TRBV7-2 and TRBJ1-1, with D uncertain. Trimming took off 0 bases at V and 0 bases at J, with 14 bases between the two ends. There are 17 residues in the CDR3. CDR1 and CDR2 from the germline V gene are SGHTA and FQGNSA. The CDR3 DNA reads as TGTGCCAGCAGCTTAGCGGCAGTAACCGTTATGAACACTGAAGCTTTCTTT. Amino acid sequence: CASSLAAVTVMNTEAFF.

This chain connects TRBV19 to TRBJ2-1; D is possibly TRBD1 (6 bases). Germline V gene sequence: CDR1 LNHDA, CDR2 SQIVND (reference sequence). CDR3 length: 14 amino acids. The V end lost 3 bases, the J end lost 6 bases, and 12 bases lay between the germline ends. CDR3 sequence (DNA): TGTGCCAGTAGTATTGTTACAGGGCGCAATGAGCAGTTCTTC. Translated, it gives CASSIVTGRNEQFF.

The CDR3 sequence is CASRTMNTEAFF. DNA of the CDR3: TGTGCCAGCAGGACCATGAACACTGAAGCTTTCTTT. The chain uses TRBV28 and TRBJ1-1; the D is unclear. Per germline, CDR1 MDHEN and CDR2 SYDVKM. Trimming took 6 bases from V and 0 from J, leaving 5 bases between them. The CDR3 totals 12 residues.

The gene calls are TRBV28 and TRBJ2-1; TRBD2 agrees at 9 bases. CDR3 length equals 16 residues. Losses at the gene ends were 4 bases for V and 1 base for J; bases not matched to a gene: 5. Per the germline V gene, CDR1 is MDHEN and CDR2 is SYDVKM. CDR3 residues: CASSSIAGESYNEQFF. CDR3 nucleotides: TGTGCCAGCAGTTCAATAGCGGGAGAATCCTACAATGAGCAGTTCTTC.

The V and J genes are TRBV7-9 and TRBJ2-2, with 9 bases fitting TRBD2. The CDR3 consists of 16 residues. Germline-derived CDR1 and CDR2 are SEHNR and FQNEAQ (reference sequence). V trimming: 5 bases; J trimming: 4 bases; junction bases outside the gene matches: 8. In DNA form, the CDR3 reads TGTGCCAGCAGCCAGACCAGCGGGGGGCTCACCGGGGAGCTGTTTTTT. Protein product: CASSQTSGGLTGELFF.

This chain joins TRBV19 and TRBJ1-1; a weak D match, TRBD1 (6 bases). Trimming stripped 4 bases from V and 5 bases from J, with 14 bases between. CDR1 is LNHDA, CDR2 SQIVND, per germline (reference sequence). This CDR3 has 14 amino acids. CDR3 residues: CASSTPRGGTEAFF. CDR3 DNA sequence: TGTGCCAGTAGTACCCCCAGGGGAGGGACTGAAGCTTTCTTT.

On this clone: The sample holds other DNA sequences that translate to the same CDR3. The rearrangement joins TRBV9 to TRBJ1-1; 7 nucleotides line up with TRBD1. Germline V gene data show CDR1 as SGDLS and CDR2 as YYNGEE. V dropped 0 bases and J dropped 0; count of bases not matched to a gene: 11. There are 18 residues in the CDR3. The CDR3 DNA is TGTGCCAGCAGCGTAGCCCCAAGGGACAGCCGCTTGAACACTGAAGCTTTCTTT. Translation: CASSVAPRDSRLNTEAFF.

The sample holds a few counts of this clone. The CDR3: CASGFGETQYF. The CDR3 nucleotides are TGTGCCAGCGGGTTTGGAGAGACCCAGTACTTC. The rearrangement links TRBV2 to TRBJ2-5; no clear D gene. Trimming stripped 8 bases from V and 4 bases from J, with 8 bases between. The length of the CDR3 is 11 residues. The germline V gene has CDR1 SNHLY and CDR2 FYNNEI. Combining the CDR3 with reference TRBV2 and TRBJ2-5 gives the whole variable domain EPEVTQTPSHQVTQMGQEVILRCVPISNHLYFYWYRQILGQKVEFLVSFYNNEISEKSEIFDDQFSVERPDGSNFTLKIRSTKLEDSAMYFCASGFGETQYFGPGTRLLVL.

The CDR3, as DNA: TGTGCCAGCAGCTTAGGGGGGGATTACGAGCAGTACTTC. It is translated as CASSLGGDYEQYF. The genes are TRBV11-1 and TRBJ2-7, with D perhaps matching TRBD2 (6 bases). Germline CDR1 reads SGHAT; CDR2 reads FQDESV (reference sequence). CDR3 size: 13 residues. The V and J ends lost 1 base and 4 bases respectively, with 8 bases between them.

CDR3 region: CASSSGPWAASYEQYF. Written as DNA, the CDR3 is TGTGCCAGTAGTAGCGGGCCCTGGGCAGCCTCCTACGAGCAGTACTTC. The rearrangement uses TRBV19 and TRBJ2-7; maybe TRBD2 (5 bases). Germline CDR1 reads LNHDA; CDR2 reads SQIVND (reference sequence). Trimming removed 4 bases at V and 0 bases at J, with 16 bases between. The CDR3 length is 16 residues.

The chain uses TRBV28 and TRBJ2-7; D remains unclear. The length of the CDR3 is 13 residues. V dropped 2 bases and J dropped 3 bases, with 8 bases sitting between them. Per the germline V gene, CDR1 is MDHEN and CDR2 is SYDVKM. CDR3 bases: TGTGCCAGCAGTTTAACCGCCCGCTACGAGCAGTACTTC. Its protein product is CASSLTARYEQYF.

This chain joins TRBV10-3 and TRBJ2-7; maybe TRBD1 (6 bases). Trimming removed 6 bases from V and 3 bases from J, with 12 bases in between. Germline V gene sequence: CDR1 ENHRY, CDR2 SYGVKD. This CDR3 spans 13 amino acids. The CDR3 protein is CAISEDRYYEQYF. The CDR3, as DNA: TGTGCCATCAGCGAGGACAGATACTACGAGCAGTACTTC.

The rearrangement links TRBV27 to TRBJ1-2; D is possibly TRBD1 (5 bases). Looked up from germline, CDR1 is MNHEY and CDR2 is SMNVEV (reference sequence). This CDR3 is built from 14 residues. Deletions cut 3 bases from V and 2 bases from J, with 10 bases between. CDR3: CASSLGGINYGYTF. The CDR3 DNA sequence: TGTGCCAGCAGTTTGGGGGGGATAAACTATGGCTACACCTTC.